This T cell receptor beta chain was recorded in a study of cytomegalovirus exposure and HLA in healthy donors. The overall study: The approximately 110 validation repertoires used a platform that matched the one used for the 666 first-cohort repertoires, as a later analysis reported.

The table came from immunoSEQ multiplex PCR; TCRdb's copy has only in-frame clones and leaves some out. Among 100,000 to 150,000 clones, about 90% were seen once, and the ten largest hold around 1.5%. Study-wide results and limits: CMV antigen specificity of a few CMV-associated chains was confirmed in vitro. According to the study, around 180 TCR beta chains were cytomegalovirus-associated.

This CDR3 is 13 amino acids long. Unmatched junction bases numbered 3, after V lost 5 bases and J lost 8 bases. Germline V lookup: CDR1 KGHSH, CDR2 LQKENI. This clone was seen a few times. What it binds is unknown. Sequenced input: PBMCs. The sequence was collected from a man younger than 40 in good health and CMV-seronegative. The chain combines TRBV18 with TRBJ1-4, with 9 positions matching TRBD1. This CDR3 is CASSSDRGEKLFF. The CDR3 DNA follows: TGTGCCAGCTCATCGGACAGGGGAGAAAAACTGTTTTTT.